The present TCR beta chain was sequenced within a study of blood T cell repertoires in COVID-19. Overall study: Researchers got acute and convalescent COVID-19 samples from the United States, Italy and Spain. Nucleic acid was either cDNA or gDNA, and it came from T cells, B-cell-depleted T cells, or PBMCs.

Trimming left V 2 bases short and J 0 bases short, with 14 bases between. Germline-derived CDR1 and CDR2 are MNHEY and SVGEGT. This CDR3 spans 17 amino acids. In the original processing: The authors estimated nucleated cell counts from reference gene primer amplification. Assay used: immunoSEQ multiplex PCR; TCRdb lists only in-frame clones, some missing. For V, J and clone size, that table is used; D and trimming come from the DNA. This table holds roughly 150,000 clones, roughly nine tenths found once. The chain employs TRBV6-2 or TRBV6-3 and TRBJ1-3, with a tentative D call TRBD1 (5 bases). This sequence originates from a human donor in a cohort sampled during active COVID-19. The material sequenced was peripheral blood. The CDR3 is CASSYLTRTSSGNTIYF. The DNA of the CDR3 is TGTGCCAGCAGTTACCTCACGAGGACAAGCTCTGGAAACACCATATATTTT.